Listed here is a single T cell receptor beta chain. What it binds is unknown. Blood was collected once per donor into heparin, averaging approximately 110 mL. The sample is drawn from a study of beta chain features in type 1 diabetes. Since all of the isolated RNA was reverse transcribed, expressed TCRB transcripts were what got sequenced. Clones were sequenced by immunoSEQ multiplex PCR, and TCRdb holds only the in-frame ones, with some missing. The sample yields 53,000 or so clones, 55% to 80% seen once. Study-level findings and limits: Type 1 diabetes patients had TCRB CDR3s that were shorter (moderately but significantly so) in all four CD4+ subsets. It was among patients, rather than healthy donors, that naive, central memory and Treg TCRB repertoires appeared more similar.

The TCR was taken from a woman aged 25 to 45 with type 1 diabetes. The sample taken for sequencing was stem cell memory CD4+ T cells from blood.

The CDR3 nucleotides are TGTGCCTGGAGTGGACAGGGGGCCGACATTAACTATGGCTACACCTTC. Protein product: CAWSGQGADINYGYTF. V and J are TRBV30 and TRBJ1-2; 10 positions match TRBD1. CDR3 length equals 16 residues. With V trimmed by 1 base and J by 1 base, 6 bases remained unmatched. Germline V gives CDR1 GTSNPN, CDR2 SVGIG (reference sequence).